A selection of T cell receptor beta chains follows, all from one sample in a study of blood T cell repertoires in COVID-19. Some clones are missing from TCRdb's copy, which holds only in-frame ones; the method was immunoSEQ multiplex PCR. The table lists about 210,000 clones, approximately 80% of them singletons. Material: peripheral blood. Every receptor here comes from a man in his forties who had recovered from COVID-19. Both conserved end residues are part of each CDR3. The D gene is left open where the match is weak. The size of a clone is reported for some rows only, either as once, few or many, or as a class for expanded clones.

J gene,D gene,V gene,clone size,CDR3 DNA,CDR3 protein
TRBJ2-2,TRBD2,TRBV7-6,NA,TGTGCCAGCAGCTCAACACGGACTAGCGGGAGGAACACCGGGGAGCTGTTTTTT,CASSSTRTSGRNTGELFF
TRBJ1-6,TRBD1,TRBV6-8,NA,TGTGCCAGCAGTTACGGGGGACAGGGAATCTCGGGCTATAATTCACCCCTCCACTTT,CASSYGGQGISGYNSPLHF
TRBJ2-2,TRBD2,TRBV6-5,NA,TGTGCCAGCAGTAACCCGGGGGGGACCGGGGAGCTGTTTTTT,CASSNPGGTGELFF
TRBJ1-2,TRBD1,TRBV30,NA,TGTGCCTGGGGGAGGTCCCCTTTAGTGGGACAGGGCGGAGGCTACACCTTC,CAWGRSPLVGQGGGYTF
TRBJ2-5,NA,TRBV5-4,NA,TGTGCCAGCAGCATCCAGGGGGGAGGAGAGACCCAGTACTTC,CASSIQGGGETQYF
TRBJ1-5,NA,TRBV2,few,TGTGCCAGCAGTGAAGTATTGAATCAGCCCCAGCATTTT,CASSEVLNQPQHF
TRBJ2-2,TRBD1,TRBV19,NA,TGTGCCAGTAGTATCTCGGGTCGGACAGGCGGCACCGGGGAGCTGTTTTTT,CASSISGRTGGTGELFF
TRBJ2-1,TRBD2,TRBV19,NA,TGTGCCAGTAGGAACCGGGGGGGGCCCTTGGGTGAGCAGTTCTTC,CASRNRGGPLGEQFF
TRBJ2-5,TRBD2,TRBV6-2/TRBV6-3,NA,TGTGCCAGCAGTCCCCTGGGACTAGCGGTGCAAGAGACCCAGTACTTC,CASSPLGLAVQETQYF
TRBJ2-7,NA,TRBV28,many,TGTGCCAGCAGTTGGACAGTTCGCGAGCAGTACTTC,CASSWTVREQYF
TRBJ1-4,NA,TRBV27,NA,TGTGCCAGCAGTTTATGGGGGGGTGAAAAACTGTTTTTT,CASSLWGGEKLFF
TRBJ1-4,NA,TRBV10-2,NA,TGCGCCAGCAGGGAAGGGAGGGGTAATGAAAAACTGTTTTTT,CASREGRGNEKLFF
TRBJ2-3,NA,TRBV6-2/TRBV6-3,once,TGTGCCAGCAGTTACTCCCTCACAGATACGCAGTATTTT,CASSYSLTDTQYF
TRBJ1-1,TRBD1,TRBV7-9,once,TGTGCCAGCAGCTCGACAGGGTTTGAAGCTTTCTTT,CASSSTGFEAFF
TRBJ2-1,TRBD2,TRBV7-2,once,TGTGCCAGCAGCTTAGGTGGCGGGGGGGTATACAATGAGCAGTTCTTC,CASSLGGGGVYNEQFF
TRBJ1-2,TRBD1,TRBV6-5,NA,TGTGCCAGCAGCAAATTTGGACAGGGGAGGTATGGCTACACCTTC,CASSKFGQGRYGYTF
TRBJ1-1,TRBD1,TRBV7-8,NA,TGTGCCAGCAGCTTAGGAGGGGGACAGTCCGGTGAAGCTTTCTTT,CASSLGGGQSGEAFF
TRBJ1-2,TRBD1,TRBV6-5,NA,TGTGCCAGCTCGATGGGACAGGGCGGGGGAGGCTACACCTTC,CASSMGQGGGGYTF
TRBJ1-2,NA,TRBV29-1,NA,TGCAGCGAATACGCAGGGCTATCTAACTATGGCTACACCTTC,CSEYAGLSNYGYTF
TRBJ2-1,NA,TRBV24-1,NA,TGTGCCACCAGTGATTTCTCCCCTTCGGGGTTCAGTGAGCAGTTCTTC,CATSDFSPSGFSEQFF
TRBJ2-7,NA,TRBV19,NA,TGTGCCAGTAGTATGGCTGCCCCCTACGAGCAGTACTTC,CASSMAAPYEQYF
TRBJ1-2,NA,TRBV6-1,NA,TGTGCCAGCAGTGAAAGGCAGGGTGGCTACACCTTC,CASSERQGGYTF
TRBJ1-2,NA,TRBV4-3,NA,TGCGCCAGCAGCCCCCGGGAGCCGTTCTATGGCTACACCTTC,CASSPREPFYGYTF
TRBJ1-1,NA,TRBV5-1,NA,TGCGCCAGCAGCCGAAACCTACCCGGGGAGAACACTGAAGCTTTCTTT,CASSRNLPGENTEAFF
TRBJ1-1,NA,TRBV10-1,few,TGCGCCAGCAGCCGAACGCGGGAAGGAACTGAAGCTTTCTTT,CASSRTREGTEAFF
TRBJ2-2,TRBD2,TRBV4-3,NA,TGCGCCAGCAGTCAGAGGACTAGCGGAAACACCGGGGAGCTGTTTTTT,CASSQRTSGNTGELFF
TRBJ1-6,NA,TRBV3-1/TRBV3-2,once,TGTGCCAGCAGCCAAGGGCCAGATTCACCCCTCCACTTT,CASSQGPDSPLHF
TRBJ1-2,NA,TRBV5-4,NA,TGTGCCAGCAGCTTGGCCGCTGGGACACTCGTCTATGGCTACACCTTC,CASSLAAGTLVYGYTF
TRBJ2-1,TRBD2,TRBV13,once,TGTGCCAGCAGCTTCCTCGATTACGAAGCGGGAGTCTCCTACAATGAGCAGTTCTTC,CASSFLDYEAGVSYNEQFF
TRBJ2-1,TRBD2,TRBV10-3,NA,TGTGCCATCAGTGAGTCTCTAGCGGGGGGGCTAAATGAGCAGTTCTTC,CAISESLAGGLNEQFF
TRBJ2-3,NA,TRBV4-3,NA,TGCGCCAGCAGCCAAGATCCCGGGAATCTAGATACGCAGTATTTT,CASSQDPGNLDTQYF
TRBJ2-5,NA,TRBV9,few,TGTGCCAGCAGCGTATATGGGCAGGCCGGAGAGACCCAGTACTTC,CASSVYGQAGETQYF
TRBJ2-3,TRBD1,TRBV24-1,NA,TGTGCCACCAGTGATACCGGGACAGGGGCATCAGATACGCAGTATTTT,CATSDTGTGASDTQYF
TRBJ1-1,TRBD1,TRBV5-1,NA,TGCGCCAGCAGCCCGCTCGGGACAGGGGGAAAAGCTTTCTTT,CASSPLGTGGKAFF
TRBJ1-4,NA,TRBV20-1,NA,TGCAGTGCTAGAGATCGGGAAAAACTGTTTTTT,CSARDREKLFF
TRBJ1-4,NA,TRBV4-3,NA,TGCGCCAGCAGCCAAGATTTGCCGGGGGGAAAACTGTTTTTT,CASSQDLPGGKLFF